This T cell receptor beta chain was observed in a study of T-cell reconstitution after alpha-beta-depleted transplantation in children. Study outcomes and limitations: Alpha-beta T cells about two months after transplant reportedly derived from several hundred expanded graft clones. Hyperexpanded clones declined; after one year, newly produced T cells mostly supplied diversity. In some patients, recipient T cells and intrathymic progenitors surviving conditioning explained high day-60 diversity.

Trimming removed 4 bases from V and 5 bases from J, with 13 bases in between. Germline V lookup: CDR1 SGHNT, CDR2 YYREEE (reference sequence). CDR3 length equals 14 residues. This clonotype appeared a few times. Its antigen is undetermined. A library of TCRbeta sequences, prepared with unique molecular identifiers, was generated. TCRdb used MiXCR to reprocess the PCR reads, holding one entry per CDR3 protein. Here the sample spans over 100,000 distinct CDR3 sequences, about a tenth being singletons. The specimen was PBMCs, collected before TCRalphabeta/CD19-depleted stem cell transplant. The chain recombines TRBV5-4 with TRBJ2-1; TRBD2 might be the D (6 bases). This clonotype originated in a boy between 2 and 15 years old with acute lymphoblastic leukemia, due to receive a stem cell transplant. CDR3: CASSAGLANNEQFF. The CDR3 DNA is TGTGCCAGCAGCGCGGGACTGGCGAACAATGAGCAGTTCTTC.